This T cell receptor beta chain was identified during a study of Graves' ophthalmopathy and Graves' hyperthyroidism. There are 12 residues in the CDR3. Trimming cost V 3 bases and J 9 bases; bases outside gene matches: 5. Germline V gene lookup returns CDR1 SQVTM and CDR2 ANQGSEA. The authors amplified TCR beta CDR3 regions from RNA transcripts. An opening RT-PCR round employed HTBI primers and preceded a second-round multiplex PCR. TCRdb reanalysed the multiplex PCR reads using MiXCR and keeps one entry per CDR3 protein. The profile shows around 1.1 million distinct CDR3 sequences, about two fifths of them singletons.

The rearrangement uses TRBV29-1 and TRBJ1-5; the match to TRBD1 covers 7 bases. Sequencing was performed on peripheral blood or thyroid tissue (not recorded which). The clonotype comes from an adult man with Graves' hyperthyroidism. The CDR3 bases are TGCAGCGTTGATTCAGGGGGGCCGCCCCAGCATTTT. It is translated as CSVDSGGPPQHF.